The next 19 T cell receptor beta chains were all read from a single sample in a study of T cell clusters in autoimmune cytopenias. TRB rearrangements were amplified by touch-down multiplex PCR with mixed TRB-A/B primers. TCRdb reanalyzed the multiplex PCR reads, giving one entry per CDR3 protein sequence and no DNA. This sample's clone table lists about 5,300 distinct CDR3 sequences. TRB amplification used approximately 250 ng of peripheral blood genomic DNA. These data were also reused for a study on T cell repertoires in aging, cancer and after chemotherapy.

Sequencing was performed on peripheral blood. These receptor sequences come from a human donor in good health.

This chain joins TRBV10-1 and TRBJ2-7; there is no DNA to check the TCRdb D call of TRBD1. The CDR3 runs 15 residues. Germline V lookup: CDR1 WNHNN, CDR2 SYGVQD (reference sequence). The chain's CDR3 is CASSEGTGGTYEQYF.

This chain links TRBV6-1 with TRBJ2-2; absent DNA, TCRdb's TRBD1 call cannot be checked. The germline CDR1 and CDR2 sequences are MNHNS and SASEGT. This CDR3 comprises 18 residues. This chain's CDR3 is CASRPPAGGPANTGELFF.

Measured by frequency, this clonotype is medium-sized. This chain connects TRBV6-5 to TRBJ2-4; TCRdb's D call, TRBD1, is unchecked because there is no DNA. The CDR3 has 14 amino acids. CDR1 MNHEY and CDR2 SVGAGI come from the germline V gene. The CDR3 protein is CASRSTGVVNIQYF.

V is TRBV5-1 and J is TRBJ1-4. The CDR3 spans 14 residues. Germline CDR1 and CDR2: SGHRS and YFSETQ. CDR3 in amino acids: CASSLDSRNEKLFF.

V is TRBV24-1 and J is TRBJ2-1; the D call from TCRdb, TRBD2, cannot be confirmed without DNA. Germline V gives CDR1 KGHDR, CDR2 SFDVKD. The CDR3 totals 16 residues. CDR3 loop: CATSDTPGLAGGEQFF.

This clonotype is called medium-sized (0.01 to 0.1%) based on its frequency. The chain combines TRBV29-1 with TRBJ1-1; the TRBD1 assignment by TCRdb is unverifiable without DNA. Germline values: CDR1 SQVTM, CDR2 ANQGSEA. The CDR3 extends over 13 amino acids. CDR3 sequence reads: CSVGQTRGTEAFF.

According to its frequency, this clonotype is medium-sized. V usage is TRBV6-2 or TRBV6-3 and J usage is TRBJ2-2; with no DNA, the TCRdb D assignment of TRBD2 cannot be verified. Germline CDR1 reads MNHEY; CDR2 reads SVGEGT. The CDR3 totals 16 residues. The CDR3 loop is CASSYGRHFNTGELFF.

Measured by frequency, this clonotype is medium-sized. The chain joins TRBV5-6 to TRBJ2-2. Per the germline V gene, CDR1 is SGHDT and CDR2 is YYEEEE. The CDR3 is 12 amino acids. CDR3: CASSLGPGELFF. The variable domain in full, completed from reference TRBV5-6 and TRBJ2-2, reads DAGVTQSPTHLIKTRGQQVTLRCSPKSGHDTVSWYQQALGQGPQFIFQYYEEEERQRGNFPDRFSGHQFPNYSSELNVNALLLGDSALYLCASSLGPGELFFGEGSRLTVL.

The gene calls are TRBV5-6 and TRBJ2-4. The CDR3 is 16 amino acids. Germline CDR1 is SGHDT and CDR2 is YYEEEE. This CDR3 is CASSLLGFEAKNIQYF.

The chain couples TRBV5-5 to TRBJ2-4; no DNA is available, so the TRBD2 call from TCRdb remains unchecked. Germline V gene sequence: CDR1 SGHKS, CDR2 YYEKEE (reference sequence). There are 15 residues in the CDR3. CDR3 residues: CASSLVTSGSDIQYF.

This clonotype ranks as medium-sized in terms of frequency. CDR3 amino acids: CAWGAVGGRGELFF. The chain links TRBV30 to TRBJ2-2; TCRdb outputs TRBD1, but without DNA this stays unchecked. This CDR3 contains 14 residues. The germline V gene has CDR1 GTSNPN and CDR2 SVGIG (reference sequence).

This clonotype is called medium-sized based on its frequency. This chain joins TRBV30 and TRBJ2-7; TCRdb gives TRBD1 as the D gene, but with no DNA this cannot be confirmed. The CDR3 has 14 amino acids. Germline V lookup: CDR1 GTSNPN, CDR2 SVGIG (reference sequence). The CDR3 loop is CAWSAGTETYEQYF. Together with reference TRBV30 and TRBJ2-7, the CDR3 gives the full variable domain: SQTIHQWPATLVQPVGSPLSLECTVEGTSNPNLYWYRQAAGRGLQLLFYSVGIGQISSEVPQNLSASRPQDRQFILSSKKLLLSDSGFYLCAWSAGTETYEQYFGPGTRLTVT.

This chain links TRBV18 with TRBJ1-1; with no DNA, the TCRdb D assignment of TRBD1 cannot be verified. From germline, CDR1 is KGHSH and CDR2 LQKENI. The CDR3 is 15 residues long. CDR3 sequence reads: CASSLIGQGDTEAFF.

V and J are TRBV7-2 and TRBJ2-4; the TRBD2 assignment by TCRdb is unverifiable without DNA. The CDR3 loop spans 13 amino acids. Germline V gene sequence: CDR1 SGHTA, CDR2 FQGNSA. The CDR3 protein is CASSLATGGTPDF.

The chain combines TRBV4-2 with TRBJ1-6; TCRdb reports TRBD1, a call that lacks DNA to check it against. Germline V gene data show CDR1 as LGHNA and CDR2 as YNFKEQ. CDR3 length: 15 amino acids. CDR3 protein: CASSHNQGYNSPLHF.

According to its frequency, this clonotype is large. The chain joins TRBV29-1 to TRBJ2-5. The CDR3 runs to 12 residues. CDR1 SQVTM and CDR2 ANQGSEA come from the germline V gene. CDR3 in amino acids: CSVKGLWETQYF.

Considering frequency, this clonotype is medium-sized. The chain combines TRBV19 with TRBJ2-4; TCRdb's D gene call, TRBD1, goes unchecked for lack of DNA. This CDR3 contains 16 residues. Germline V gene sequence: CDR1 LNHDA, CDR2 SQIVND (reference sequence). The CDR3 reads CASSRRTPLAKNIQYF. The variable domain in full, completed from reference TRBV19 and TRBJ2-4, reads DGGITQSPKYLFRKEGQNVTLSCEQNLNHDAMYWYRQDPGQGLRLIYYSQIVNDFQKGDIAEGYSVSREKKESFPLTVTSAQKNPTAFYLCASSRRTPLAKNIQYFGAGTRLSVL.

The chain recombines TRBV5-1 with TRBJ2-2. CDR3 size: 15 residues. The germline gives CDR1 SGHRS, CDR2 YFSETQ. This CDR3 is CASSLALADTGELFF.

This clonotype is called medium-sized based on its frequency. This chain's CDR3 is CASSIVVGPQETQYF. V and J are TRBV19 and TRBJ2-5. The germline CDR1 and CDR2 sequences are LNHDA and SQIVND (reference sequence). This CDR3 region has 15 residues.